This TCR beta chain was found in a study of cytomegalovirus exposure and HLA in healthy donors. Study findings and constraints: The productive fraction for most TCR beta V segments was about 87% or about 30% in an earlier analysis. Immune exposure data for these donors was limited to CMV serostatus.

The germline V gene encodes CDR1 MDHEN and CDR2 SYDVKM. The ends lost 7 bases at V and 13 bases at J; junction bases unmatched: 15. The CDR3 contains 13 residues. On this clone: What it binds is unknown.

The donors gave bone marrow, and they were healthy. With 60 Vbeta and 13 Jbeta primers, the PCR was carried out. Per the authors' pipeline: A later analysis tallied some 84 million unique TCR beta chains, about 12 million of them shared. The assay was immunoSEQ multiplex PCR, and TCRdb's table has in-frame clones only and misses some. V, J and clone size reflect that table, while D and trimming were determined from the DNA. The sample holds fewer than 100,000 clones. This chain joins TRBV28 and TRBJ1-1, with 7 bases lining up with TRBD1. The material sequenced was PBMCs. This sequence was found in a man between 18 and 29 years old in good health and CMV-seropositive. The CDR3 loop is CASTRQGGLGLFF. The CDR3 region has the DNA TGTGCCAGCACCCGACAGGGTGGCCTTGGTCTTTTCTTT.